The 26 T cell receptor beta chains reported below all come from one sample, sequenced in a study of vaccination and CD4 T cells after COVID-19. Treatment here: roughly 11-day PBMC culture with coronavirus spike peptide pools or control peptides (ViraFEST assay). These TCRs are of unknown antigen specificity. Oncomine TCR Beta short-read sequencing was applied to DNA from cultured CD4+ T cells. Each CDR3 protein gets one entry after TCRdb re-called the PCR reads with MiXCR. The table shows more than 12,000 distinct CDR3 sequences, with about 55% occurring only once. The source was CD4+ T cells from blood, cultured in vitro, collected before SARS-CoV-2 vaccination. The receptors here all came from a human donor who had recovered from COVID-19.

The V gene is TRBV7-8, the J gene TRBJ1-2; maybe TRBD1 (6 bases). Per germline, CDR1 SGHVS and CDR2 FQNEAQ. This CDR3 region has 14 residues. V was clipped by 7 bases and J by 8 bases, with 20 bases between them. CDR3 residues: CASTPETGLSGYTF. The CDR3, as DNA: TGTGCCAGCACCCCCGAGACAGGCCTTTCAGGCTACACCTTC. Based on the CDR3 plus reference TRBV7-8 and TRBJ1-2, the full variable domain is GAGVSQSPRYKVAKRGQDVALRCDPISGHVSLFWYQQALGQGPEFLTYFQNEAQLDKSGLPSDRFFAERPEGSVSTLKIQRTQQEDSAVYLCASTPETGLSGYTFGSGTRLTVV.

The V and J genes are TRBV28 and TRBJ1-2; possible D gene TRBD1, 6 bases. CDR1 is MDHEN and CDR2 is SYDVKM in the germline V gene. The ends were cut back, 5 bases at V and 2 bases at J, with 18 bases in the middle. The CDR3 length is 16 residues. In DNA, the CDR3 is TGTGCCAGCAGTCCTCCTGAGGGGGGCGGAAACTATGGCTACACCTTC. Amino acid sequence: CASSPPEGGGNYGYTF.

This clonotype was observed once. This sequence joins TRBV7-4 and TRBJ1-1; the D is unclear. The V gene's germline CDR1 is SGHVT and CDR2 SQSDAQ. The CDR3 is 16 amino acids. The V end was cut by 5 bases, the J end by 4 bases, with 20 bases between. This CDR3 is CASSVVSGGMGTEAFF. The DNA of the CDR3 is TGTGCCAGCAGCGTAGTATCCGGAGGGATGGGCACTGAAGCTTTCTTT.

The chain links TRBV5-4 to TRBJ1-2; 9 nucleotides match TRBD1. There are 15 residues in the CDR3. The germline V gene has CDR1 SGHNT and CDR2 YYREEE (reference sequence). V gave up 1 base and J gave up 3 bases; unmatched junction bases: 4. The chain's CDR3 is CASSLPGQGHYGYTF. CDR3 DNA: TGTGCCAGCAGCTTGCCGGGACAGGGTCACTATGGCTACACCTTC.

Only a few counts were recorded for this clonotype. The gene calls are TRBV7-3 and TRBJ1-1; 8 nucleotides agree with TRBD1. The CDR3 consists of 14 residues. The ends lost 5 bases at V and 2 bases at J; junction bases unmatched: 4. Germline CDR1 is SGHTA and CDR2 is FQGTGA. CDR3 coding DNA: TGTGCCAGCAGCATGGACAGGGTAAACACTGAAGCTTTCTTT. Translating gives CASSMDRVNTEAFF.

This clonotype appeared a few times. The chain uses TRBV6-1 and TRBJ1-2, with unresolved D. Germline V CDR1 and CDR2: MNHNS, SASEGT. With 5 bases removed from V and 5 bases from J, the gap between germline ends came to 15 bases. The CDR3 extends over 14 amino acids. This CDR3 is CASSPSSAHYGYTF. Written as DNA, the CDR3 is TGTGCCAGCAGTCCTTCCTCGGCCCATTATGGCTACACCTTC.

The chain combines TRBV6-2 or TRBV6-3 with TRBJ2-5; TRBD1 aligns across 7 bases. The junction had 5 bases not matched to a gene; V was cut back by 5 bases and J by 5 bases. Germline values: CDR1 MNHEY, CDR2 SVGEGT. CDR3 length equals 13 residues. CDR3 in amino acids: CASSRETGETQYF. The CDR3 nucleotides read TGTGCCAGCAGTCGCGAGACAGGGGAGACCCAGTACTTC.

The CDR3, as DNA: TGTGCCAGCAGTTTAGAGGGATACTATAATTCACCCCTCCACTTT. The encoded protein is CASSLEGYYNSPLHF. V is TRBV27 and J is TRBJ1-6; D remains ambiguous. Germline loops: CDR1 MNHEY, CDR2 SMNVEV (reference sequence). The ends were cut back, 2 bases at V and 3 bases at J, with 8 bases in the middle. This CDR3 has 15 amino acids.

The J gene is TRBJ1-5, the V gene TRBV20-1; D not resolved. The CDR3 sequence is 17 residues long. The germline gives CDR1 DFQATT, CDR2 SNEGSKA (reference sequence). Trimming stripped 1 base from V and 0 bases from J, with 16 bases between. For the CDR3, the DNA is TGCAGTGCTAGAGTTCTAGGACCGTCCTATAGCAATCAGCCCCAGCATTTT. It yields the protein CSARVLGPSYSNQPQHF.

The gene calls are TRBV7-2 and TRBJ1-1, with D perhaps TRBD1 (5 bases). Germline-derived CDR1 and CDR2 are SGHTA and FQGNSA. V lost 5 bases and J 1 base, leaving 14 bases between the germline ends. CDR3 length: 15 amino acids. The CDR3 DNA follows: TGTGCCAGCAGCACCCTTCGGGGCGGGAACACTGAAGCTTTCTTT. It translates to CASSTLRGGNTEAFF.

This sequence joins TRBV6-2 or TRBV6-3 and TRBJ2-5; a possible D gene is TRBD1 (6 bases). The CDR3 spans 15 residues. The germline CDR1 and CDR2 sequences are MNHEY and SVGEGT. V lost 1 base and J lost 3, with 12 bases in between. The CDR3 DNA is TGTGCCAGCAGTTACTTCCGGACAGCCAAAGAGACCCAGTACTTC. The encoded protein is CASSYFRTAKETQYF.

The gene calls are TRBV7-2 and TRBJ2-7, with D possibly TRBD1 on 6 matching bases. V gave up 4 bases and J gave up 9 bases, with 22 bases separating them. The CDR3 is 15 residues long. The V gene's germline CDR1 is SGHTA and CDR2 FQGNSA. The CDR3 here is CASSSQGGLGQVQYF. The DNA for the CDR3 is TGTGCCAGCAGCTCACAGGGTGGACTCGGTCAGGTGCAGTACTTC.

Here the CDR3 DNA reads TGCGCCAGCAGCTTACAGGGCGATAACGGAGAGACCCAGTACTTC. This sequence encodes CASSLQGDNGETQYF. The V call is TRBV5-1, the J call TRBJ2-5; TRBD1 is a possible D gene (6 bases). The germline CDR1 and CDR2 sequences are SGHRS and YFSETQ. There are 15 residues in the CDR3. V was trimmed by 2 bases and J by 4 bases, leaving 15 bases between them.

This chain links TRBV6-2 or TRBV6-3 with TRBJ2-1, with 8 bases identical to TRBD2. CDR1 is MNHEY and CDR2 is SVGEGT in the germline V gene. V was pared by 0 bases and J by 6 bases, with 16 bases of the junction left unmatched. This CDR3 has 19 residues. The CDR3 loop reads CASSYSIREGRARSNEQFF. The CDR3 nucleotides read TGTGCCAGCAGTTACTCGATCCGGGAGGGCCGTGCGAGGTCCAATGAGCAGTTCTTC.

The chain links TRBV7-2 to TRBJ1-4; D is uncertain. Trimming removed 5 bases from V and 7 bases from J, with 17 bases in between. Germline V gene data show CDR1 as SGHTA and CDR2 as FQGNSA. The CDR3 length is 15 residues. The CDR3 region is CASSEAWAAGEKLFF. The CDR3 bases are TGTGCCAGCAGCGAGGCGTGGGCAGCGGGTGAAAAACTGTTTTTT.

The chain couples TRBV20-1 to TRBJ1-5, with D possibly matching TRBD1 (6 bases). The CDR3 is 16 amino acids. Between the trimmed V and J ends, which lost 3 bases and 6 bases, there was a span of 21 bases. Germline values: CDR1 DFQATT, CDR2 SNEGSKA (reference sequence). The CDR3 spells CSASRGGGRGGQPQHF. The CDR3 nucleotides are TGCAGTGCTAGCAGGGGCGGAGGTCGCGGGGGTCAGCCCCAGCATTTT.

V and J are TRBV28 and TRBJ1-5; no definite D call. V dropped 1 base and J dropped 11 bases, with 3 bases sitting between them. Germline V gives CDR1 MDHEN, CDR2 SYDVKM. The CDR3 has 10 amino acids. The CDR3 nucleotides are TGTGCCAGCAGTTTATTGACCCAGCATTTT. Residues: CASSLLTQHF.

The rearrangement joins TRBV18 to TRBJ1-1, with D tentatively TRBD1 (5 bases). The germline V gene encodes CDR1 KGHSH and CDR2 LQKENI. Between the trimmed V and J ends, which lost 0 bases and 0 bases, there was a span of 8 bases. This CDR3 is built from 15 residues. Here the CDR3 DNA reads TGTGCCAGCTCACCACCGAGCAGGGTGAACACTGAAGCTTTCTTT. As protein: CASSPPSRVNTEAFF.

In this sample, this clonotype turned up a few times. This chain uses TRBV5-1 with TRBJ2-5, with a possible D match to TRBD2 (5 bases). CDR3 length: 15 residues. Trimming cost V 0 bases and J 11 bases, with 20 bases left between them. Per germline, CDR1 SGHRS and CDR2 YFSETQ. The CDR3 nucleotides read TGCGCCAGCAGCTTGGACGGGGTCAGAATCACTGGACAGTACTTC. The encoded protein is CASSLDGVRITGQYF.

Turning to this clonotype: Germline is not matched at one junction end, which may reflect a read error. This sequence joins TRBV20-1 and TRBJ2-7; D not resolved. From germline, CDR1 is DFQATT and CDR2 SNEGSKA (reference sequence). The CDR3 extends over 13 amino acids. The CDR3 DNA reads as TGCAGCGCTACCGGAGAAGCTAGGTACGAGCAGTACTTC. Translation gives CSATGEARYEQYF.

This chain links TRBV2 with TRBJ2-7; 8 bases match TRBD1. Trimming removed 7 bases from V and 3 bases from J; junction bases left unmatched: 5. This CDR3 spans 13 amino acids. Germline-derived CDR1 and CDR2 are SNHLY and FYNNEI. This CDR3 reads CASTGQGLYEQYF. The CDR3 coding sequence is TGTGCCAGCACTGGACAGGGCCTCTACGAGCAGTACTTC.

The CDR3 is CASSYGGTEAFF. Written as DNA, the CDR3 is TGTGCCAGCAGTTATGGGGGCACTGAAGCTTTCTTT. The gene calls are TRBV6-5 and TRBJ1-1; perhaps TRBD1 as D (5 bases). The CDR3 spans 12 residues. Germline values: CDR1 MNHEY, CDR2 SVGAGI. Trimming removed 3 bases at V and 4 bases at J, with 6 bases between.

This clonotype was picked up a small number of times. This sequence joins TRBV7-9 and TRBJ2-5; no reliable D call. The CDR3 runs 14 residues. V shed 2 bases and J shed 0 bases, with 7 bases lying between them. CDR1 is SEHNR, CDR2 FQNEAQ, per germline (reference sequence). The CDR3 loop is CASSLTLDQETQYF. DNA of the CDR3: TGTGCCAGCAGCTTAACTCTAGACCAAGAGACCCAGTACTTC. Complete variable domain (other parts from reference TRBV7-9 and TRBJ2-5): DTGVSQNPRHKITKRGQNVTFRCDPISEHNRLYWYRQTLGQGPEFLTYFQNEAQLEKSRLLSDRFSAERPKGSFSTLEIQRTEQGDSAMYLCASSLTLDQETQYFGPGTRLLVL.

This clonotype was picked up a small number of times. The rearrangement uses TRBV2 and TRBJ2-5; the D call may be TRBD1 or TRBD2 (7 bases each). Germline V gives CDR1 SNHLY, CDR2 FYNNEI. The V end lost 7 bases, the J end lost 5 bases, and 14 bases lay between the germline ends. The CDR3 is made up of 13 amino acids. CDR3 DNA: TGTGCCAGCACGACAGGGAGGGTGGAGACCCAGTACTTC. It translates to CASTTGRVETQYF.

The chain is built from TRBV20-1 and TRBJ2-2, with D unclear. Germline loops: CDR1 DFQATT, CDR2 SNEGSKA (reference sequence). Trimming cost V 5 bases and J 3 bases, with 10 bases left between them. This CDR3 is built from 13 residues. The CDR3 coding sequence is TGCAGTGCTCCCGGACCCTACACCGGGGAGCTGTTTTTT. It specifies CSAPGPYTGELFF.

The chain uses TRBV2 and TRBJ1-1; the D gene is possibly TRBD1 (5 bases). The CDR3 covers 13 residues. Germline CDR1 and CDR2: SNHLY and FYNNEI. The V gene lost 8 bases and the J gene lost 7 bases, with 17 bases spanning the gap. CDR3 nucleotide sequence: TGTGCCAGCGGGGACGGAAGGGACCTTGAAGCTTTCTTT. Encoded protein: CASGDGRDLEAFF. Combining the CDR3 with reference TRBV2 and TRBJ1-1 gives the whole variable domain EPEVTQTPSHQVTQMGQEVILRCVPISNHLYFYWYRQILGQKVEFLVSFYNNEISEKSEIFDDQFSVERPDGSNFTLKIRSTKLEDSAMYFCASGDGRDLEAFFGQGTRLTVV.